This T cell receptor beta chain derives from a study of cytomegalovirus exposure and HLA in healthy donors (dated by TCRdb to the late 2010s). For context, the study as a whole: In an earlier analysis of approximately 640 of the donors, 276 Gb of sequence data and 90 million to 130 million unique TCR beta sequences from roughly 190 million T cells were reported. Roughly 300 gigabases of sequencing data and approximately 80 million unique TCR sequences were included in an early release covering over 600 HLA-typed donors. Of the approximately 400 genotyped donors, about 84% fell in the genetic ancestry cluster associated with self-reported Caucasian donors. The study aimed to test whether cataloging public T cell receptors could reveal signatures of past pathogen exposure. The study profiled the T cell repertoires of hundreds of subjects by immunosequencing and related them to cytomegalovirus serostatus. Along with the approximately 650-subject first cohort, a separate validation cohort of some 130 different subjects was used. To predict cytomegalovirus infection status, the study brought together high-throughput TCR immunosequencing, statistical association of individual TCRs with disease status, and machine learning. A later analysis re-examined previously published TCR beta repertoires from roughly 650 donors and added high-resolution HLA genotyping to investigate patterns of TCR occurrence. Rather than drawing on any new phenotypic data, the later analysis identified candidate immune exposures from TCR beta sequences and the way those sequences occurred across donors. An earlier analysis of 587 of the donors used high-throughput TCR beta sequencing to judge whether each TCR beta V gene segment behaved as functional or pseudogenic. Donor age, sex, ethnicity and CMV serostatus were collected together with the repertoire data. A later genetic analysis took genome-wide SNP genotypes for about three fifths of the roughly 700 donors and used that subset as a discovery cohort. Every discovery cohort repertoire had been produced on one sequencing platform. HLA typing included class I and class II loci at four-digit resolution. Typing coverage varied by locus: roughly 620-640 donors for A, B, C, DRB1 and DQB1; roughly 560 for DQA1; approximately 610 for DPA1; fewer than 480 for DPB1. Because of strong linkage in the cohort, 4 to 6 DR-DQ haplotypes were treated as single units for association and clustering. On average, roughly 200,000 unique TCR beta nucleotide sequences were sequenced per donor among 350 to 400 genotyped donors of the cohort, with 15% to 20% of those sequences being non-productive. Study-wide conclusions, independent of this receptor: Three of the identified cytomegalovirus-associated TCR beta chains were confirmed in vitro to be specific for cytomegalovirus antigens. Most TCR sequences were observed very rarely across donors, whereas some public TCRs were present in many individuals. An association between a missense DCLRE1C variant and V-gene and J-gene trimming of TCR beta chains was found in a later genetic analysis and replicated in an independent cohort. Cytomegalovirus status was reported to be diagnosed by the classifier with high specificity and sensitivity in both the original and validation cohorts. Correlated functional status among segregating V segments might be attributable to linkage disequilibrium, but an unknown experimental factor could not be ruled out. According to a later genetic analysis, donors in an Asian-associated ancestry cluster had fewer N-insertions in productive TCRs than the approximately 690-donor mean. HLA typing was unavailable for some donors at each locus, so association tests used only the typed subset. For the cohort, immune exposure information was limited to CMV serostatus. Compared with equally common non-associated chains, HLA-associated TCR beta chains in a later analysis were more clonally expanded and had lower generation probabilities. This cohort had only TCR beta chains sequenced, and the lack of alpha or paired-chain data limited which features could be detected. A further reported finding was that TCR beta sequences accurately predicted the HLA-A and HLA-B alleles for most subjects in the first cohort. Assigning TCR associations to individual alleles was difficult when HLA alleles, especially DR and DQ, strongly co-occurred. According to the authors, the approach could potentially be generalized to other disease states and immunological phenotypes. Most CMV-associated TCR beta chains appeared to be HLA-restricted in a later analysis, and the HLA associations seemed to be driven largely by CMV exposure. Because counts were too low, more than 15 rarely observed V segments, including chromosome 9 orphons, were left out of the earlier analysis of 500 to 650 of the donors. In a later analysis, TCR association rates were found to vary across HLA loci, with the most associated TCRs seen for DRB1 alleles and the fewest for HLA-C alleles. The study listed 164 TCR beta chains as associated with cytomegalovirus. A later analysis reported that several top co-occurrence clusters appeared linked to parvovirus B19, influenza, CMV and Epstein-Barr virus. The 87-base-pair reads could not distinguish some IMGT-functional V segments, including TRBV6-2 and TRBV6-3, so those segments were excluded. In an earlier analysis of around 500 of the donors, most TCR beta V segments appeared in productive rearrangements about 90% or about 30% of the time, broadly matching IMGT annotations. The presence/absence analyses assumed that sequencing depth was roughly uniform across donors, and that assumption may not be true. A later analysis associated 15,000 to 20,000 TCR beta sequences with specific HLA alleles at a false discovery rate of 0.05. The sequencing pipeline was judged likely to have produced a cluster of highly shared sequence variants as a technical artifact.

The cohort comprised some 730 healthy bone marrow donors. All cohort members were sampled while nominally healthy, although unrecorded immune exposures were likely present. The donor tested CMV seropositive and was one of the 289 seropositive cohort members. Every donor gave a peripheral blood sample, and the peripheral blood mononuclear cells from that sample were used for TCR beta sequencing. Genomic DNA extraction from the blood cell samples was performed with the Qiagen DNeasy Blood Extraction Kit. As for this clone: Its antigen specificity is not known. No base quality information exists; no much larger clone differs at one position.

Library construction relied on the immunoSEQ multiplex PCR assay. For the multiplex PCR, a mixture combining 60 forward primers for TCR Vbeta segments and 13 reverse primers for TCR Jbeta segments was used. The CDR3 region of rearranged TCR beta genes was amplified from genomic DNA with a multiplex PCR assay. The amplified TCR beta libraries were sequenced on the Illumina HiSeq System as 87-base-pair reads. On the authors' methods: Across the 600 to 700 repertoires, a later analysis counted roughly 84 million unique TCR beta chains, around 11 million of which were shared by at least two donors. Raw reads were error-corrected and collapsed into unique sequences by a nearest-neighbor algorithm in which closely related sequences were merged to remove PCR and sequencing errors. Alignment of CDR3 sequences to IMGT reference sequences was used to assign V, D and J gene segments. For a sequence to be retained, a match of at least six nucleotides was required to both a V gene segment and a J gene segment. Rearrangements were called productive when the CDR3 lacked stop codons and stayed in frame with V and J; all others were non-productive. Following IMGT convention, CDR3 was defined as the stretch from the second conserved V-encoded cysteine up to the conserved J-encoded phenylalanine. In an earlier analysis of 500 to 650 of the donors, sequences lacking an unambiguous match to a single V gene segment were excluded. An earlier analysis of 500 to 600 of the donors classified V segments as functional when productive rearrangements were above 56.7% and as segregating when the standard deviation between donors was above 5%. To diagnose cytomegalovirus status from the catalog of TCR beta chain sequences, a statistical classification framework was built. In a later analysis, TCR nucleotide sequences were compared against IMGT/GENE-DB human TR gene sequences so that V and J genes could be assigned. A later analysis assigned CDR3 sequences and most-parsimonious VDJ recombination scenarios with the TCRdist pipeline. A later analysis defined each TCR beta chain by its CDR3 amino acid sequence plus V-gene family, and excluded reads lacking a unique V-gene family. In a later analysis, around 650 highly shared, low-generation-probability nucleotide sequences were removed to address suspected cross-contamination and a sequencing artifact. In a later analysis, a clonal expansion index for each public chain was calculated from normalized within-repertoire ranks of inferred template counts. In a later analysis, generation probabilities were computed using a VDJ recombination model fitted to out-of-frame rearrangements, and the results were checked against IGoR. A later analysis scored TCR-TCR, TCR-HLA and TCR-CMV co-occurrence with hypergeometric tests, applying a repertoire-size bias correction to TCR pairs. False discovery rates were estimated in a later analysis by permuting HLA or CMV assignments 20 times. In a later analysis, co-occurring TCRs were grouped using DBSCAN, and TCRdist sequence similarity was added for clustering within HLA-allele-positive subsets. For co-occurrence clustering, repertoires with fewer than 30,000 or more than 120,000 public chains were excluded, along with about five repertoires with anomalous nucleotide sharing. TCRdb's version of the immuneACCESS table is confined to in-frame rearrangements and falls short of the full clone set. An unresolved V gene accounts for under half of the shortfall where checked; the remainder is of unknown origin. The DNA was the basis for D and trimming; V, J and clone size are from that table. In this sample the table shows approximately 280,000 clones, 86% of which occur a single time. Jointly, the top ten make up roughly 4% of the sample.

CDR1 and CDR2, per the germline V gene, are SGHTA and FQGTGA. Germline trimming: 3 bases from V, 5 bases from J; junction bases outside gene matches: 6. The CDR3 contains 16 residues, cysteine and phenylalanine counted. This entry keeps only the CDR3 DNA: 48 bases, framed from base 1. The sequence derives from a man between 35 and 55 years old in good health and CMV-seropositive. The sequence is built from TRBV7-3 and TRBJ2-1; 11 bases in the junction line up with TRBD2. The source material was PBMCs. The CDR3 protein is CASSFLAGGLDNEQFF. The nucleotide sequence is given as TGTGCCAGCAGCTTCCTAGCGGGAGGTTTGGACAATGAGCAGTTCTTC.